These 22 T cell receptor beta chains originate from one sample sequenced in a study of fetal regulatory T cell absence and autoimmunity. Data came from immunoSEQ multiplex PCR; TCRdb stores just in-frame clones and leaves some out. Of 95,000 or so clones listed, around 72% are singletons. The sequenced material came from pancreas tissue. Source of these receptors: a male donor with IPEX syndrome.

CDR3 loop: CASSRGAGGSSQYF. The CDR3 DNA reads as TGTGCCAGCAGTCGCGGGGCGGGGGGTAGCAGCCAGTACTTC. The chain recombines TRBV7-8 with TRBJ2-5, with 8 bases lining up with TRBD2. This CDR3 is 14 amino acids long. Germline CDR1 and CDR2: SGHVS and FQNEAQ. Unmatched junction bases numbered 13, after V lost 6 bases and J lost 10 bases.

This chain uses TRBV5-1 with TRBJ1-4; D call uncertain. This CDR3 region has 16 residues. The V gene lost 0 bases and the J gene lost 0 bases, with 9 bases spanning the gap. The germline V gene has CDR1 SGHRS and CDR2 YFSETQ. The chain's CDR3 is CASSLAASATNEKLFF. The CDR3 nucleotides are TGCGCCAGCAGCTTGGCGGCTTCTGCAACTAATGAAAAACTGTTTTTT.

The chain has TRBV2 and TRBJ2-5; 12 nucleotides match TRBD2. Germline V gives CDR1 SNHLY, CDR2 FYNNEI. The CDR3 extends over 16 amino acids. V shed 6 bases and J 1 base; nucleotides not matched to a gene: 6. In DNA, the CDR3 is TGTGCCAGCAGCCAACTAGCGGGGGGTTTCCAAGAGACCCAGTACTTC. Its protein product is CASSQLAGGFQETQYF. Using reference TRBV2 and TRBJ2-5 for the parts outside the CDR3, the full variable domain is EPEVTQTPSHQVTQMGQEVILRCVPISNHLYFYWYRQILGQKVEFLVSFYNNEISEKSEIFDDQFSVERPDGSNFTLKIRSTKLEDSAMYFCASSQLAGGFQETQYFGPGTRLLVL.

The chain carries TRBV7-2 and TRBJ2-1; tentatively, D is TRBD2 (6 bases). Germline lookup yields CDR1 SGHTA and CDR2 FQGNSA. This CDR3 is built from 13 residues. V shed 3 bases and J shed 3 bases, with 6 bases lying between them. CDR3 in DNA: TGTGCCAGCAGCTTGACTAGCTACAATGAGCAGTTCTTC. Residues: CASSLTSYNEQFF.

This sequence joins TRBV18 and TRBJ1-1, with TRBD1 as a possible D gene (5 bases). The germline V gene encodes CDR1 KGHSH and CDR2 LQKENI. V was pared by 8 bases and J by 4 bases, with 17 bases between. The CDR3 extends over 14 amino acids. CDR3 protein: CASVQGTLGTEAFF. The CDR3, as DNA: TGTGCCAGCGTACAAGGGACTCTGGGCACTGAAGCTTTCTTT.

The CDR3 reads CASSLAAGSDIQYF. The CDR3 DNA sequence: TGTGCCAGCAGCTTGGCTGCAGGGTCGGACATTCAGTACTTC. The chain combines TRBV11-1 with TRBJ2-4, with a tentative D call TRBD1 (5 bases). From germline, CDR1 is SGHAT and CDR2 FQDESV (reference sequence). V was shortened by 3 bases and J by 8 bases, with 14 bases between the two germline ends. The CDR3 sequence is 14 residues long.

In its sample, this clone was seen once. This rearrangement joins TRBV4-1 to TRBJ1-4; D is ambiguous. CDR1 is MGHRA, CDR2 YSYEKL, per germline. The V end was cut by 3 bases, the J end by 3 bases, with 17 bases between. The CDR3 covers 17 residues. Written as DNA, the CDR3 is TGCGCCAGCAGCCATGGAGGAACCCGGGGTCCTAATGAAAAACTGTTTTTT. It specifies CASSHGGTRGPNEKLFF.

J is TRBJ1-6 and V is TRBV7-6; TRBD1 is a possible D gene (6 bases). The CDR3 consists of 17 residues. Germline CDR1 is SGHVS and CDR2 is FNYEAQ. Trimming left V 5 bases short and J 5 bases short, with 19 bases between. The CDR3 reads CASSATHPGHHNSPLHF. CDR3 DNA: TGTGCCAGCAGCGCTACGCATCCGGGACACCATAATTCACCCCTCCACTTT.

Worth noting for this clone: Its ends do not fully match the called genes, so a read error is possible. The V gene is TRBV19, the J gene TRBJ2-7; no definite D call. CDR3 length equals 14 residues. The germline V gene has CDR1 LNHDA and CDR2 SQIVND (reference sequence). CDR3 in amino acids: CASSIFDLAAPTNF. The CDR3 nucleotides are TGTGCCAGTAGTATATTCGACCTTGCGGCCCCCACGAACTTC.

This chain uses TRBV18 with TRBJ1-2; no clear D gene. Between the trimmed V and J ends, which lost 4 bases and 4 bases, there was a span of 10 bases. The CDR3 has 13 residues. Germline loops: CDR1 KGHSH, CDR2 LQKENI. This CDR3 reads CASSRGRPYGYTF. The CDR3 bases are TGTGCCAGCTCACGCGGACGACCCTATGGCTACACCTTC.

CDR3 DNA sequence: TGTGCTAGTGGTTTCGGGACAGGGGGTTTCGATGAAAAACTGTTTTTT. Encoded protein: CASGFGTGGFDEKLFF. The chain employs TRBV12-5 and TRBJ1-4; 11 bases are shared with TRBD1. Germline CDR1 and CDR2: LGHNT and FRNRAP. The CDR3 covers 16 residues. V lost 3 bases to trimming and J lost 6 bases; unmatched junction nucleotides: 6.

This rearrangement joins TRBV19 to TRBJ1-1, with D unresolved. Germline V gene lookup returns CDR1 LNHDA and CDR2 SQIVND (reference sequence). The CDR3 is 14 amino acids. V gave up 2 bases and J gave up 3 bases, with 10 bases separating them. The CDR3 is CASSISPGDTEAFF. The CDR3 DNA sequence: TGTGCCAGTAGTATATCCCCTGGTGACACTGAAGCTTTCTTT.

This clone was seen a few times. The chain combines TRBV19 with TRBJ1-1; no clear D gene. The CDR3 is 13 residues long. V lost 4 bases, J lost 0 bases, and 6 bases lay in between. Germline V CDR1 and CDR2: LNHDA, SQIVND (reference sequence). The CDR3 nucleotides are TGTGCCAGTAGTACAGGATTGAACACTGAAGCTTTCTTT. The encoded protein is CASSTGLNTEAFF.

This clone has a handful of counts. The chain couples TRBV4-1 to TRBJ1-6; D is perhaps TRBD1 (6 bases). The CDR3 runs 17 residues. Germline CDR1 is MGHRA and CDR2 is YSYEKL. Between the trimmed V and J ends, which lost 0 bases and 8 bases, there was a span of 17 bases. CDR3 bases: TGCGCCAGCAGCCAAGAGCCTACAGGGAGCTGCGATTCACCCCTCCACTTT. As protein: CASSQEPTGSCDSPLHF.

The rearrangement joins TRBV9 to TRBJ2-2, with 7 bases lining up with TRBD1. CDR3 size: 15 residues. The J segment lost 7 bases and the V segment lost 4 bases, leaving 10 bases of the junction unmatched. Germline lookup yields CDR1 SGDLS and CDR2 YYNGEE. The CDR3 region is CASSPRKGANGELFF. For the CDR3, the DNA is TGTGCCAGCAGCCCCCGGAAGGGGGCGAACGGGGAGCTGTTTTTT.

This clone was observed a few times. This chain links TRBV2 with TRBJ2-7; the D is unclear. This CDR3 is built from 13 residues. Germline assignment: CDR1 SNHLY and CDR2 FYNNEI. Trimming took 7 bases from V and 3 from J, leaving 13 bases between them. The CDR3 loop reads CASTRTALYEQYF. The DNA for the CDR3 is TGTGCCAGCACCCGGACGGCTCTCTACGAGCAGTACTTC.

The chain employs TRBV27 and TRBJ2-5; D is perhaps TRBD2 (6 bases). Trimming stripped 3 bases from V and 5 bases from J, with 13 bases between. The germline V gene encodes CDR1 MNHEY and CDR2 SMNVEV (reference sequence). CDR3 size: 14 residues. The DNA for the CDR3 is TGTGCCAGCAGTTTCGGCGGGACTTTGGAGACCCAGTACTTC. This translates into CASSFGGTLETQYF.

This chain connects TRBV11-2 to TRBJ1-6, with TRBD1 as a possible D gene (6 bases). Trimming stripped 1 base from V and 2 bases from J, with 12 bases between. Germline V gives CDR1 SGHAT, CDR2 FQNNGV. CDR3 length equals 17 residues. This CDR3 is CASSLVFQGPYNSPLHF. The CDR3 nucleotides are TGTGCCAGCAGCTTAGTGTTCCAGGGGCCCTATAATTCACCCCTCCACTTT.

CDR3 DNA sequence: TGTGCCAGCAGCACCTCCCTAGGCAGGGGAGCTGAGACCCAGTACTTC. Translation: CASSTSLGRGAETQYF. The chain carries TRBV7-9 and TRBJ2-5; tentatively, D is TRBD1 (6 bases). The CDR3 extends over 16 amino acids. CDR1 and CDR2 from the germline V gene are SEHNR and FQNEAQ (reference sequence). V was clipped by 5 bases and J by 5 bases, with 21 bases between them.

In nucleotides, the CDR3 is TGCAGCGTTGGGCCGCGGGGGAGCTCCTACGAGCAGTACTTC. It translates to CSVGPRGSSYEQYF. The chain uses TRBV29-1 and TRBJ2-7, with 7 bases aligning to TRBD2. The trim removed 4 bases at V and 0 bases at J, leaving 6 bases unmatched. Germline V gives CDR1 SQVTM, CDR2 ANQGSEA. The CDR3 sequence is 14 residues long.

The chain couples TRBV6-5 to TRBJ2-3, with TRBD2 matching 11 bases. J was trimmed by 2 bases and V by 7 bases; bases with no gene match: 2. CDR1 MNHEY and CDR2 SVGAGI come from the germline V gene. This CDR3 contains 14 residues. The CDR3 sequence: CASKGLAVTDTQYF. DNA of the CDR3: TGTGCCAGCAAGGGACTAGCGGTCACAGATACGCAGTATTTT.

A note on this clone: This same CDR3 is encoded by further DNA sequences in the sample. This chain joins TRBV5-1 and TRBJ2-3; TRBD2 matches 10 bases. The V segment lost 0 bases and the J segment 6 bases; nucleotides outside the gene matches: 4. Germline V gene lookup returns CDR1 SGHRS and CDR2 YFSETQ. The CDR3 has 15 residues. CDR3 nucleotide sequence: TGCGCCAGCAGCTTGGTCCTAGCGGGAGCGGATACGCAGTATTTT. Residues: CASSLVLAGADTQYF. Complete variable domain (other parts from reference TRBV5-1 and TRBJ2-3): KAGVTQTPRYLIKTRGQQVTLSCSPISGHRSVSWYQQTPGQGLQFLFEYFSETQRNKGNFPGRFSGRQFSNSRSEMNVSTLELGDSALYLCASSLVLAGADTQYFGPGTRLTVL.